Listed below are T cell receptor beta chains from one sample, sequenced in a study of T cells in localized non-small cell lung cancer. Sequencing was performed with immunoSEQ multiplex PCR; in TCRdb, only in-frame clones are kept and a portion is missing. Found here are 2,600 or so clones, 20% to 30% of them singletons; the top ten hold about 18%. This specimen consisted of normal lung tissue next to the tumor, obtained before any cancer treatment. Source of these receptors: a female donor with stage II lung adenocarcinoma. The conserved cysteine and the conserved F or W are not part of the CDR3 here. Only part of the rows carry a size: once, few, many, or a class if the clone is expanded.

ASSLVLGRGTEAF	TRBV11-3	TRBJ1-1	medium-sized
ASSPEDRGGNQPQH	TRBV11-3	TRBJ1-5	medium-sized
ASTGGGANIGNEQF	TRBV2	TRBJ2-1	NA
ASSPYGQPGTEAF	TRBV18	TRBJ1-1	NA
AWKDFGGEQY	TRBV30	TRBJ2-7	medium-sized
ATSRDRRGYDEQF	TRBV15	TRBJ2-1	NA
ASSIRGLAGASTDTQY	TRBV19	TRBJ2-3	NA
ASSPRTEGANVLT	TRBV19	TRBJ2-6	few
ASTKEDRSGTEAF	TRBV19	TRBJ1-1	few
ATSRDPGAQETQY	TRBV15	TRBJ2-5	NA
ASSVDRVGNTEAF	TRBV6-8	TRBJ1-1	few
AWTEGGLGLYGYT	TRBV30	TRBJ1-2	few
ASSRSLSSGANVLT	TRBV19	TRBJ2-6	few
ASSSGASHNEKLF	TRBV19	TRBJ1-4	NA
ATSRGDPDQPQH	TRBV15	TRBJ1-5	few
SATGDSYEQY	TRBV29-1	TRBJ2-7	NA
ASSPEDRVGAGELF	TRBV18	TRBJ2-2	NA
ASSPGLGSYEQY	TRBV19	TRBJ2-7	NA
ASSLKQQGYEQF	TRBV11-3	TRBJ2-1	NA
ASSVQGAAGELF	TRBV9	TRBJ2-2	few
ASSPGGDQPQH	TRBV19	TRBJ1-5	NA
ASSATGGRDEQY	TRBV11-3	TRBJ2-7	large
ASSPTQTSYNEQF	TRBV11-3	TRBJ2-1	medium-sized
AISEGRNYGYT	TRBV6-1	TRBJ1-2	NA
ASQDDSAGGYT	TRBV6-8	TRBJ1-2	medium-sized
ASSVPDSGANVLT	TRBV5-1	TRBJ2-6	NA
ASSALGQEGSTIY	TRBV9	TRBJ1-3	hyperexpanded
ASSKWTGGRTEAF	TRBV19	TRBJ1-1	NA
ATSPSMGNYGYT	TRBV15	TRBJ1-2	NA
ASSHRTGWNTEAF	TRBV14	TRBJ1-1	NA
ASTPSGGYASYEQY	TRBV19	TRBJ2-7	large
ASSLASGNSRTQY	TRBV28	TRBJ2-5	NA
ASSLGVLTGELF	TRBV5-1	TRBJ2-2	once
ASSEATFRDRSNQPQH	TRBV6-1	TRBJ1-5	NA
ASSFKIYEQY	TRBV6-8	TRBJ2-7	few
ASMKRGIDEQY	TRBV6-8	TRBJ2-7	NA
ASSLERDSYNEQF	TRBV11-3	TRBJ2-1	few
ASSSPTGGRDTEAF	TRBV6-8	TRBJ1-1	NA
AISQTGTGGTEAF	TRBV6-8	TRBJ1-1	few
SFTRDGLYNEQF	TRBV29-1	TRBJ2-1	medium-sized
ASSPPVRGTDTQY	TRBV28	TRBJ2-3	few
ASRTSGSSYNEQF	TRBV19	TRBJ2-1	NA
ASSPPASGATTGELF	TRBV18	TRBJ2-2	NA
ASSIGPNTQY	TRBV19	TRBJ2-3	few
ASSFRRGDGSNEKLF	TRBV11-3	TRBJ1-4	medium-sized
ASSAPGGGTGELF	TRBV11-3	TRBJ2-2	NA
ASSLSQGYNEQF	TRBV11-3	TRBJ2-1	medium-sized
ASSQRGYGEKLF	TRBV11-3	TRBJ1-4	few
ASSAQPRGQNRYGYT	TRBV19	TRBJ1-2	few
ASSLDRRGTGSPLH	TRBV11-3	TRBJ1-6	few
ASSPTQPGGTDTQY	TRBV19	TRBJ2-3	medium-sized
ASSKGRGESNQPQH	TRBV6-8	TRBJ1-5	few
ASSLTGDWSDTQY	TRBV11-3	TRBJ2-3	NA
ASSDPNGSGYGYT	TRBV5-1	TRBJ1-2	NA
ASSGGGLKTQY	TRBV9	TRBJ2-5	few
ASSAGTKNTGELF	TRBV10-1	TRBJ2-2	NA
ASGLVEGPNTGELF	TRBV12-5	TRBJ2-2	large